This is a list of T cell receptor beta chains from one sample in a study of cytomegalovirus exposure and HLA in healthy donors. Profiled with immunoSEQ multiplex PCR; TCRdb holds only in-frame clones, not every one. The data contain fewer than 70,000 clones, around 70% of them seen just once; the ten biggest clones take up around 15%. Sequenced: PBMCs. The receptors derive from a male donor in good health and CMV-seropositive. Both conserved end residues are part of each CDR3. The D gene is left open where the match is weak. Not every row has a clone size; where given, it reads once, few, many or a size class.

d_call	j_call	clone_size	v_call	cdr3_nt	cdr3_aa
TRBD1	TRBJ2-7	.	TRBV11-3	TGTGCCAGCAGCCCACACCAGGGGGCCGAGCAGTACTTC	CASSPHQGAEQYF
TRBD1	TRBJ2-3	.	TRBV5-1	TGCGCCAGCAGCCGGGACAGGGGGGGCGATACGCAGTATTTT	CASSRDRGGDTQYF
TRBD2	TRBJ2-5	once	TRBV7-2	TGTGCCAGCAGCCCTAGCGGGGGGATCCGTGAGACCCAGTACTTC	CASSPSGGIRETQYF
.	TRBJ1-5	.	TRBV19	TGTGCCAGTAGCCTCGGGAGGCGCGTCAATCAGCCCCAGCATTTT	CASSLGRRVNQPQHF
TRBD2	TRBJ2-2	.	TRBV10-3	TGTGCCATCAGTGAGAACCGACTAGCGGGAGCCCCCGACACCGGGGAGCTGTTTTTT	CAISENRLAGAPDTGELFF
TRBD1	TRBJ1-1	once	TRBV7-9	TGTGCCAGCAGCTTCAGACAGGGGCAGAACACTGAAGCTTTCTTT	CASSFRQGQNTEAFF
TRBD2	TRBJ2-1	few	TRBV9	TGTGCCAGCAGCAGAACTAGCGGGGATTACAATGAGCAGTTCTTC	CASSRTSGDYNEQFF
.	TRBJ2-3	.	TRBV9	TGTGCCAGCAGCGTAACCGGGTCCGGCGGAGATACGCAGTATTTT	CASSVTGSGGDTQYF
.	TRBJ2-7	few	TRBV30	TGTGCCTGGAGTGTAGAGCCGGTTTGGGAGCAGTACTTC	CAWSVEPVWEQYF
TRBD1	TRBJ1-5	.	TRBV27	TGTGCCAGCAGTGTCGGGACAGGAGGCAATCAGCCCCAGCATTTT	CASSVGTGGNQPQHF
TRBD1	TRBJ2-7	.	TRBV7-8	TGTGCCAGCAGCCCCGCACAGGGGGCGGTTATGTGGTCCTACGAGCAGTACTTC	CASSPAQGAVMWSYEQYF
TRBD2	TRBJ2-2	few	TRBV9	TGTGCCAGCAGCCCACTAGCGGGAGTGTCCGACGGGGAGCTGTTTTTT	CASSPLAGVSDGELFF
.	TRBJ2-1	.	TRBV6-1	TGTGCCAGCAGTGACACCTACAATGAGCAGTTCTTC	CASSDTYNEQFF
.	TRBJ2-3	.	TRBV6-1	TGTGCCAGCAGCATGAGGGGGTGGCAAGATACGCAGTATTTT	CASSMRGWQDTQYF
.	TRBJ1-1	.	TRBV2	TGTGCCAGCAGTGAAGCGCTACCGGGGGGCACTGAAGCTTTCTTT	CASSEALPGGTEAFF
TRBD1	TRBJ2-5	.	TRBV7-2	TGTGCCAGCCGGGACAGAGTAAAGGAGACCCAGTACTTC	CASRDRVKETQYF
TRBD1	TRBJ1-2	.	TRBV6-1	TGTGCCAGCACCTTAGGACAGGGGGCTTTAGGCTACACCTTC	CASTLGQGALGYTF
TRBD1	TRBJ1-1	.	TRBV5-1	TGCGCCAGCAGCAGGCAGGGGGCGGCCACTGAAGCTTTCTTT	CASSRQGAATEAFF
TRBD2	TRBJ2-3	few	TRBV11-3	TGTGCCAGCAGCTTCGGGGGGTTCACAGATACGCAGTATTTT	CASSFGGFTDTQYF
.	TRBJ1-3	.	TRBV6-5	TGTGCCAGCAGTTACGCGGGCAGGGGAGGAAACACCATATATTTT	CASSYAGRGGNTIYF
TRBD1	TRBJ2-6	few	TRBV5-4	TGTGCCAGCAGCGGAAGAGGACAGGCAGGTACTGGGGCCAACGTCCTGACTTTC	CASSGRGQAGTGANVLTF
.	TRBJ2-1	few	TRBV19	TGTGCCAGTGGGAAGACTAGGCCTGAGAACAATGAGCAGTTCTTC	CASGKTRPENNEQFF
.	TRBJ1-2	.	TRBV29-1	TGCAGCGTTGAAGAGGGAGCTGCCGGGACAATTGGCTACACCTTC	CSVEEGAAGTIGYTF